A single sample is the source of the 30 T cell receptor beta chains below, sequenced in a study of breast tumors, draining lymph nodes, adjacent tissues. The lymph nodes were axillary draining lymph nodes from breast cancer patients. Using its own MiXCR run on the multiplex PCR reads, TCRdb lists one record per CDR3 protein. Of about 220,000 distinct CDR3 sequences listed, less than 40% are singletons. The source material was axillary lymph node tissue. The receptors were gathered from a female donor with breast cancer. Some clones in this sample may be carry-over from other donors' samples.

The table lists this clonotype with a count of one. A read error is likely, as this CDR3 ends without the conserved phenylalanine or tryptophan. It is unclear where the CDR3 begins or ends on the DNA, so no DNA is shown, and the CDR3 is as TCRdb lists it. J is TRBJ2-7 and V is TRBV20-1; TRBD1 reflects the table's D call only, with no check against the DNA. From germline, CDR1 is DFQATT and CDR2 SNEGSKA (reference sequence). The CDR3 extends over 17 residues, inclusive of both ends. CDR3 amino acids: CSARDLEGPAGTPTSST.

The sample holds many counts of this clonotype. This chain uses TRBV4-2 with TRBJ1-4; possibly TRBD1 for D (5 bases). The CDR3 has 15 amino acids. Trimming removed 1 base at V and 4 bases at J, with 10 bases between. Germline CDR1 and CDR2: LGHNA and YNFKEQ. This CDR3 is CASSQGDRDNEKLFF. CDR3 nucleotide sequence: TGTGCCAGCAGCCAAGGAGACAGAGATAATGAAAAACTGTTTTTT.

This clonotype came up many times. The chain couples TRBV2 to TRBJ2-5; D is ambiguous. Germline CDR1 SNHLY, CDR2 FYNNEI. The CDR3 extends over 13 amino acids. V lost 4 bases and J 7 bases, leaving 13 bases between the germline ends. DNA for the CDR3: TGTGCCAGCAGTGTAGGTTCGCCTGGGACCCAGTACTTC. Protein: CASSVGSPGTQYF.

As for this clonotype: A clone one base away is much larger, so this may be a read error. The rearrangement links TRBV9 to TRBJ2-1; 7 bases map to TRBD1. The V gene's germline CDR1 is SGDLS and CDR2 YYNGEE. CDR3 length: 15 amino acids. The CDR3 spells CAGSLTGVVRNEQFF. CDR3 bases: TGTGCCGGCAGCCTAACAGGGGTGGTGCGCAATGAGCAGTTCTTC.

This clonotype has a count of ten or more. CDR3 in DNA: TGCGCCAGCGGCCTAGGGACTAGCACCGGGGAGCTGTTTTTT. It specifies CASGLGTSTGELFF. The chain uses TRBV10-2 and TRBJ2-2; 8 positions agree with TRBD2. The CDR3 length is 14 residues. V was pared by 8 bases and J by 4 bases, with 6 bases of the junction left unmatched. Looked up from germline, CDR1 is WSHSY and CDR2 is SAAADI.

V is TRBV4-3 and J is TRBJ1-4; D uncertain. Germline V lookup: CDR1 LGHNA, CDR2 YSLEER. V lost 0 bases, J lost 0 bases, and 8 bases lay in between. This CDR3 contains 16 residues. For the CDR3, the DNA is TGCGCCAGCAGCCAAGAAAGGGCAGCAACTAATGAAAAACTGTTTTTT. Protein product: CASSQERAATNEKLFF.

This clonotype came up many times. The chain combines TRBV6-4 with TRBJ1-5, with a tentative D call TRBD1 (5 bases). Germline V gene sequence: CDR1 MRHNA, CDR2 SNTAGT. The germline V and J ends were trimmed by 8 bases and 4 bases, with 9 bases remaining between them. The CDR3 extends over 12 amino acids. The CDR3 loop reads CASGRENQPQHF. Here the CDR3 DNA reads TGTGCCAGCGGCAGGGAAAATCAGCCCCAGCATTTT.

In this sample, this clonotype turned up many times. V usage is TRBV9 and J usage is TRBJ2-7; D remains ambiguous. Trimming cost V 2 bases and J 3 bases, with 12 bases left between them. Per the germline V gene, CDR1 is SGDLS and CDR2 is YYNGEE. CDR3 size: 14 residues. DNA of the CDR3: TGTGCCAGCAGCGTGACTCCAGAATTCTACGAGCAGTACTTC. Translating gives CASSVTPEFYEQYF.

In this sample, this clonotype turned up many times. In DNA form, the CDR3 reads TGTGCCAGCAGCGGGGGAGACATGGGGAATTCACCCCTCCACTTT. As protein: CASSGGDMGNSPLHF. The V call is TRBV9, the J call TRBJ1-6; D is ambiguous. Trimming removed 3 bases at V and 7 bases at J, with 14 bases between. This CDR3 has 15 residues. Per the germline V gene, CDR1 is SGDLS and CDR2 is YYNGEE.

This clonotype was picked up many times. The chain employs TRBV6-5 and TRBJ2-1; 8 bases map to TRBD2. V dropped 6 bases and J dropped 8; count of bases not matched to a gene: 18. The V gene's germline CDR1 is MNHEY and CDR2 SVGAGI. The CDR3 totals 17 residues. In nucleotides, the CDR3 is TGTGCCAGCAGCGAGCAGGCGGGAGGCGGTCTAGCCTATGAGCAGTTCTTC. Translation gives CASSEQAGGGLAYEQFF.

This clonotype appeared many times. This rearrangement joins TRBV12-3 or TRBV12-4 to TRBJ1-2; a possible D gene is TRBD1 (6 bases). The CDR3 sequence is 15 residues long. Between the trimmed V and J ends, which lost 6 bases and 8 bases, there was a span of 22 bases. The CDR3 sequence is CASRADRGGARGYTF. The CDR3 nucleotides read TGTGCCAGCAGGGCAGATCGGGGGGGCGCGCGGGGCTACACCTTC.

This clonotype turned up a few times. This sequence joins TRBV19 and TRBJ2-4, with D perhaps TRBD1 (6 bases). CDR1 is LNHDA, CDR2 SQIVND, per germline (reference sequence). V lost 5 bases and J lost 7, with 9 bases in between. This CDR3 region has 12 residues. CDR3 sequence reads: CASSPGANIQYF. The DNA for the CDR3 is TGTGCCAGTAGTCCAGGGGCGAACATTCAGTACTTC.

The gene calls are TRBV6-1 and TRBJ1-5; D ambiguous. CDR1 is MNHNS and CDR2 is SASEGT in the germline V gene. Trimming took off 5 bases at V and 0 bases at J, with 14 bases between the two ends. The CDR3 has 16 amino acids. The chain's CDR3 is CASSLVAGNSNQPQHF. The CDR3 DNA reads as TGTGCCAGCAGTCTCGTAGCGGGTAATAGCAATCAGCCCCAGCATTTT.

This clonotype was recorded many times. This chain joins TRBV9 and TRBJ2-7, with a tentative D call TRBD2 (6 bases). V lost 0 bases, J lost 3 bases, and 10 bases lay in between. The CDR3 has 14 residues. The germline V gene has CDR1 SGDLS and CDR2 YYNGEE. CDR3 region: CASSVEAGFYEQYF. CDR3 in DNA: TGTGCCAGCAGCGTAGAAGCGGGTTTCTACGAGCAGTACTTC.

Details on this clonotype: Since a much larger clone is just one base distant, this may be a read error. The chain recombines TRBV13 with TRBJ2-1; the D is unclear. The germline V gene encodes CDR1 PRHDT and CDR2 FYEKMQ (reference sequence). This CDR3 contains 11 residues. The CDR3 loop reads CAGSLREEQFF. The CDR3 DNA reads as TGTGCCGGCAGCTTAAGGGAAGAGCAGTTCTTC.

V gene TRBV5-1 combines with J gene TRBJ2-3, with TRBD2 matching 10 bases. CDR3 length: 13 amino acids. The V gene's germline CDR1 is SGHRS and CDR2 YFSETQ. Germline trimming cut 3 bases from V and 11 bases from J; bases unmatched to any gene: 6. The DNA for the CDR3 is TGCGCCAGCAGCTCGTACACTAGCGGGGAGCAGTATTTT. Translation gives CASSSYTSGEQYF.

This clonotype appeared many times. The chain combines TRBV14 with TRBJ1-2; a possible D gene is TRBD1 (5 bases). Trimming stripped 8 bases from V and 4 bases from J, with 17 bases between. CDR1 is SGHDN and CDR2 is FVKESK in the germline V gene. The CDR3 spans 14 residues. The CDR3 loop is CASGNGHRAYGYTF. CDR3 DNA sequence: TGTGCCAGCGGGAACGGACACCGAGCCTATGGCTACACCTTC.

The sample holds a few counts of this clonotype. This chain connects TRBV6-5 to TRBJ1-6, with D unclear. CDR3 length: 15 amino acids. V lost 7 bases and J lost 5, with 15 bases in between. Germline lookup yields CDR1 MNHEY and CDR2 SVGAGI. This CDR3 is CASTPGRLNNSPLHF. DNA of the CDR3: TGTGCCAGCACCCCGGGCCGGTTGAATAATTCACCCCTCCACTTT.

At least ten counts were recorded for this clonotype. This chain joins TRBV7-3 and TRBJ2-2, with TRBD1 matching 8 bases. CDR3 length equals 14 residues. From germline, CDR1 is SGHTA and CDR2 FQGTGA. Trimming cost V 8 bases and J 4 bases; bases outside gene matches: 6. CDR3 DNA sequence: TGTGCCAGCTCCCGACAGGGGATCACCGGGGAGCTGTTTTTT. Encoded protein: CASSRQGITGELFF.

CDR3 in amino acids: CATSRDGVRGMNEQYF. CDR3 DNA sequence: TGTGCCACCAGCAGAGATGGTGTCAGGGGAATGAACGAGCAGTACTTC. V is TRBV15 and J is TRBJ2-7, with D possibly TRBD1 on 6 matching bases. CDR3 length: 16 residues. In germline, CDR1 is LNHNV, CDR2 YYDKDF (reference sequence). The V end lost 0 bases, the J end lost 5 bases, and 17 bases lay between the germline ends.

There are a few counts of this clonotype. A much bigger clone sits one base away, suggesting this may be a read error. V usage is TRBV19 and J usage is TRBJ2-3, with 7 bases aligning to TRBD2. With V trimmed by 5 bases and J by 2 bases, 10 bases remained unmatched. Per the germline V gene, CDR1 is LNHDA and CDR2 is SQIVND (reference sequence). This CDR3 contains 16 residues. The CDR3 nucleotides read TGTGCCAGTAGTCTATGGGGGGGACTCGACACAGATACGCAGTATTTT. Its protein is CASSLWGGLDTDTQYF.

This clonotype has at least ten counts. Sequence at one end of the junction differs from germline and may be a read error. The V call is TRBV5-1, the J call TRBJ1-6; D unclear. CDR1 is SGHRS and CDR2 is YFSETQ in the germline V gene. This CDR3 spans 14 amino acids. The CDR3 here is CASSLGGYNSPLHF. The CDR3 nucleotides are TGTGCCAGCAGCTTAGGAGGGTATAATTCACCCCTCCACTTT.

The chain combines TRBV7-8 with TRBJ1-5; possible D gene TRBD1, 5 bases. CDR3 length: 14 residues. Germline-derived CDR1 and CDR2 are SGHVS and FQNEAQ. The CDR3 loop reads CASAVTAGNQPQHF. CDR3 nucleotides: TGTGCTAGCGCTGTGACAGCTGGCAATCAGCCCCAGCATTTT.

About this clonotype itself: This may be a read error, as it is one base from a much larger clone. The rearrangement uses TRBV9 and TRBJ2-3, with 7 bases identical to TRBD2. The V gene's germline CDR1 is SGDLS and CDR2 YYNGEE. This CDR3 spans 15 amino acids. In nucleotides, the CDR3 is TGTGCCAGCAGCGTAGGGGGGGGTCGCACAGATACGCCGTATTTT. Translation gives CASSVGGGRTDTPYF.

The CDR3 protein is CSVARDRGTEAFF. The CDR3 coding sequence is TGCAGCGTTGCCAGGGACAGGGGCACTGAAGCTTTCTTT. The chain employs TRBV29-1 and TRBJ1-1; 10 positions match TRBD1. After removal of 4 bases from V and 4 bases from J, the junction contained 3 bases not matched to a gene. The CDR3 consists of 13 residues. Germline loops: CDR1 SQVTM, CDR2 ANQGSEA.

This clonotype was found many times. The gene calls are TRBV6-5 and TRBJ1-4, with 7 bases aligning to TRBD1. Per the germline V gene, CDR1 is MNHEY and CDR2 is SVGAGI. The CDR3 has 15 residues. V dropped 2 bases and J dropped 5; count of bases not matched to a gene: 5. The CDR3 reads CASSYKGQRNEKLFF. CDR3 sequence (DNA): TGTGCCAGCAGTTACAAGGGACAGCGGAATGAAAAACTGTTTTTT.

This clonotype was detected many times. The V gene is TRBV24-1, the J gene TRBJ1-1; weak D call: TRBD1 (6 bases). This CDR3 has 13 residues. Between the trimmed V and J ends, which lost 9 bases and 1 base, there was a span of 11 bases. The germline gives CDR1 KGHDR, CDR2 SFDVKD. Here the CDR3 reads CATQGQGNTEAFF. The CDR3 coding sequence is TGTGCCACCCAGGGGCAGGGGAACACTGAAGCTTTCTTT.

Points on this clonotype: A much larger clone differs from this one at a single base, so this may be a read error. The chain couples TRBV2 to TRBJ2-5; D is unclear. The CDR3 runs 14 residues. CDR1 and CDR2 from the germline V gene are SNHLY and FYNNEI. The V gene lost 5 bases and the J gene lost 5 bases, with 15 bases spanning the gap. CDR3 residues: CASSLWGSAETQYF. CDR3 coding DNA: TGTGCCAGCAGTTTATGGGGATCCGCTGAGACCCAGTACTTC.

The V and J genes are TRBV6-5 and TRBJ2-3; D might be TRBD1 (6 bases). V dropped 6 bases and J dropped 2 bases, with 15 bases sitting between them. CDR1 and CDR2 from the germline V gene are MNHEY and SVGAGI. This CDR3 is 15 amino acids long. As DNA, the CDR3 is TGTGCCAGCAGGTTGGGACAAACCGTCACAGATACGCAGTATTTT. Amino acids: CASRLGQTVTDTQYF.

The gene calls are TRBV5-1 and TRBJ2-3; D is possibly TRBD2 (7 bases). V was trimmed by 4 bases and J by 4 bases, leaving 10 bases between them. Germline assignment: CDR1 SGHRS and CDR2 YFSETQ. The CDR3 runs 13 residues. The CDR3, as DNA: TGCGCCAGCAGCCCGGGGGGCCCAGATACGCAGTATTTT. This encodes CASSPGGPDTQYF.